The 5 T cell receptor beta chains presented below share a single source sample, sequenced in a study of cytomegalovirus exposure and HLA in healthy donors (TCRdb year 2017). The library was made by the immunoSEQ multiplex PCR assay. For the multiplex PCR, a mixture combining 60 forward primers for TCR Vbeta segments and 13 reverse primers for TCR Jbeta segments was used. The table was pulled from immuneACCESS by TCRdb, which kept in-frame rearrangements only. Such tables lose some clones; where checked, under half of the loss comes from unresolved V genes, and the rest has no known cause. This sample comprises around 150,000 clones, approximately 80% of them detected only once. Of the sample, 2.4% is held by the ten largest clones. Sequenced input: PBMCs. The receptors here all came from a man aged 50 or older in good health and CMV-seronegative.

This chain uses TRBV2 with TRBJ1-1; maybe TRBD1 (5 bases). The CDR3 runs to 14 residues. The V end was cut by 2 bases, the J end by 0 bases, with 7 bases between. In germline, CDR1 is SNHLY, CDR2 FYNNEI. CDR3: CASSEPGLNTEAFF. CDR3 coding DNA: TGTGCCAGCAGTGAACCAGGGCTGAACACTGAAGCTTTCTTT.

V usage is TRBV5-1 and J usage is TRBJ2-1, with 8 nucleotides matching TRBD1. Per germline, CDR1 SGHRS and CDR2 YFSETQ. Trimming took 2 bases from V and 6 from J; bases not matched to a gene: 7. This CDR3 is 15 amino acids long. The CDR3 sequence: CASSLTGGKGNEQFF. In DNA, the CDR3 is TGCGCCAGCAGCTTAACAGGGGGAAAGGGCAATGAGCAGTTCTTC.

This sequence joins TRBV2 and TRBJ2-7, with D tentatively TRBD1 (5 bases). This CDR3 has 13 residues. V lost 1 base and J 6 bases, leaving 10 bases between the germline ends. Per germline, CDR1 SNHLY and CDR2 FYNNEI. CDR3 protein: CASSEEHQGEQYF. CDR3 DNA: TGTGCCAGCAGTGAAGAACATCAGGGCGAGCAGTACTTC.

This clone came up once. The chain recombines TRBV5-5 with TRBJ2-2; TRBD1 is a possible D gene (6 bases). Deletions cut 4 bases from V and 6 bases from J, with 13 bases between. The CDR3 consists of 14 residues. Germline V CDR1 and CDR2: SGHKS, YYEKEE (reference sequence). The CDR3 region is CASSHLQGPGELFF. The CDR3 coding sequence is TGTGCCAGCAGCCACCTACAGGGTCCCGGGGAGCTGTTTTTT.

The chain has TRBV5-4 and TRBJ1-2; D is unclear. This CDR3 contains 13 residues. From germline, CDR1 is SGHNT and CDR2 YYREEE (reference sequence). Trimming shortened V by 0 bases and J by 6 bases, and 9 bases separated the two germline ends. The CDR3 is CASSLVEGNGYTF. CDR3 bases: TGTGCCAGCAGCTTGGTCGAGGGTAATGGCTACACCTTC.